This TCR beta chain was sequenced during a study of glioma-infiltrating T cells after dendritic cell vaccination. V dropped 5 bases and J dropped 3; count of bases not matched to a gene: 5. Per germline, CDR1 SGHAT and CDR2 FQDESV (reference sequence). The CDR3 is 15 residues long. TCRdb's table, derived via immunoSEQ multiplex PCR, lists solely in-frame clones and lacks some. The table shows over 55,000 clones, with approximately 80% occurring only once. The sequence was collected from a human donor with glioblastoma. The sequencing here drew on blood, taken before dendritic cell vaccination. The chain employs TRBV11-1 and TRBJ2-3; 10 bases align to TRBD1. The CDR3 DNA follows: TGTGCCAGCAGCCTGGACAGGGGGACTACAGATACGCAGTATTTT. It is translated as CASSLDRGTTDTQYF.